The next 3 T cell receptor beta chains were all read from a single sample in a study of coeliac disease. Sequenced by immunoSEQ multiplex PCR; TCRdb stores in-frame clones only, minus some. The profile shows fewer than 9,500 clones, 67% of them singletons. The sequenced sample was lamina propria lymphocytes from the gut. The receptor set was obtained from a woman in her sixties with celiac disease.

The J gene is TRBJ1-5, the V gene TRBV6-5; 10 nucleotides match TRBD1. Germline V gene sequence: CDR1 MNHEY, CDR2 SVGAGI. J gave up 4 bases and V 8 bases, and 8 bases lay outside the gene matches. The CDR3 is 15 amino acids. The CDR3 DNA is TGTGCCAGCGGGTTCGGGACAGGGGTTAATCAGCCCCAGCATTTT. It is translated as CASGFGTGVNQPQHF.

V and J are TRBV19 and TRBJ1-3; D unclear. CDR3 length: 15 residues. V was cut by 3 bases and J by 0 bases, with 9 bases left in between. Germline CDR1 and CDR2: LNHDA and SQIVND (reference sequence). CDR3 residues: CASSISVLSGNTIYF. Written as DNA, the CDR3 is TGTGCCAGTAGTATTTCGGTCCTCTCTGGAAACACCATATATTTT.

This clone was seen a single time. This chain's CDR3 is CASSQETGASNQPQHF. As DNA, the CDR3 is TGTGCCAGCAGCCAAGAGACAGGGGCTAGCAATCAGCCCCAGCATTTT. The chain is built from TRBV4-2 and TRBJ1-5; 8 positions match TRBD1. CDR1 and CDR2 (germline): LGHNA, YNFKEQ. The length of the CDR3 is 16 residues. Trimming removed 0 bases from V and 0 bases from J; junction bases left unmatched: 1.